The 8 T cell receptor beta chains listed next were all sequenced from one sample in a study of T cell responses to AZD1222 COVID-19 vaccine. Sequenced by immunoSEQ multiplex PCR; TCRdb stores in-frame clones only, minus some. The sample lists 90,000 to 150,000 clones; about 88% were seen once. Here the sequenced sample was peripheral blood, taken 28 days after the second AZD1222 dose. The origin of the receptors is an adult who received the AZD1222 COVID-19 vaccine.

This sequence joins TRBV12-5 and TRBJ1-5, with 7 bases matching TRBD1. Trimming removed 2 bases from V and 6 bases from J; junction bases left unmatched: 13. From germline, CDR1 is LGHNT and CDR2 FRNRAP. This CDR3 is built from 17 residues. CDR3 in amino acids: CASGLPPRGGAGQPQHF. The CDR3 coding sequence is TGTGCTAGTGGTTTGCCCCCCAGGGGGGGGGCGGGTCAGCCCCAGCATTTT.

The rearrangement uses TRBV30 and TRBJ1-3, with D possibly TRBD1 on 5 matching bases. This CDR3 comprises 12 residues. Trimming pared 8 bases from V and 4 bases from J, leaving 12 bases between. The germline V gene encodes CDR1 GTSNPN and CDR2 SVGIG (reference sequence). CDR3 bases: TGTGCCCGGGGGTCTACAGGAAACACCATATATTTT. It yields the protein CARGSTGNTIYF.

The count of this clone is one. The V call is TRBV15, the J call TRBJ2-5, with TRBD1 matching 7 bases. V trimming: 2 bases; J trimming: 5 bases; junction bases outside the gene matches: 8. The CDR3 is 15 amino acids. Germline V CDR1 and CDR2: LNHNV, YYDKDF (reference sequence). DNA of the CDR3: TGTGCCACCAGCAGACGAACAGGGGAGAGGGAGACCCAGTACTTC. Translation: CATSRRTGERETQYF.

The chain recombines TRBV10-3 with TRBJ1-3, with D perhaps matching TRBD1 (6 bases). V lost 8 bases, J lost 8 bases, and 19 bases lay in between. The germline V gene encodes CDR1 ENHRY and CDR2 SYGVKD. CDR3 size: 14 residues. The DNA of the CDR3 is TGTGCCATCCGCGCCCAGGGGATGGGTCACACCATATATTTT. Translated: CAIRAQGMGHTIYF.

The V call is TRBV11-3, the J call TRBJ2-1, with TRBD2 matching 9 bases. Per germline, CDR1 SGHNT and CDR2 YENEEA. Trimming cost V 5 bases and J 2 bases; bases outside gene matches: 7. The CDR3 length is 16 residues. This CDR3 reads CASSQFSGGTYNEQFF. The CDR3 nucleotides are TGTGCCAGCAGCCAATTTAGCGGGGGAACCTACAATGAGCAGTTCTTC.

This clone was seen a handful of times. Since no conserved phenylalanine or tryptophan closes the CDR3, a read error is the likely cause. Because the CDR3's place on the DNA is in doubt, the DNA is left out and the CDR3 is given as listed by TCRdb. V is TRBV7-8 and J is TRBJ2-3; whether TRBD2, the table's D call, matches the DNA was not checked. Per germline, CDR1 SGHVS and CDR2 FQNEAQ. Inclusive of both ends, the CDR3 amounts to 10 amino acids. This CDR3 reads CASSLANSTV.

This rearrangement joins TRBV6-2 or TRBV6-3 to TRBJ2-7; 8 positions match TRBD2. The CDR3 runs 14 residues. CDR1 MNHEY and CDR2 SVGEGT come from the germline V gene. V gave up 2 bases and J gave up 6 bases; unmatched junction bases: 6. The CDR3 spells CASSYARRGGEQYF. In nucleotides, the CDR3 is TGTGCCAGCAGTTACGCGAGACGGGGGGGCGAGCAGTACTTC.

The chain joins TRBV6-2 or TRBV6-3 to TRBJ1-5; weak D call: TRBD1 (6 bases). V lost 5 bases to trimming and J lost 4 bases, with 15 bases between them. The CDR3 loop spans 15 amino acids. Germline CDR1 MNHEY, CDR2 SVGEGT. CDR3 nucleotide sequence: TGTGCCAGCAGTGCGGACAGCTTAGGAAATCAGCCCCAGCATTTT. Amino acid sequence: CASSADSLGNQPQHF.